The TCR beta chain described here comes from a study of identical twins. This clonotype has a count of ten or more. Unique molecular identifiers were present on cDNA, and template switching added a universal primer site. Via MiXCR, TCRdb re-called the 5' RACE reads, giving one row per CDR3 protein. The sample records about 220,000 distinct CDR3 sequences, under 10% being singletons. There are 16 residues in the CDR3. Germline CDR1 and CDR2: SGHRS and YFSETQ. The ends lost 0 bases at V and 3 bases at J; junction bases unmatched: 4. The data were also submitted as part of a second study, on yellow fever vaccine responses in identical twins.

Material for sequencing was memory (CD45RO+) T cells sorted from blood. J is TRBJ2-1 and V is TRBV5-1, with TRBD1 matching over 9 bases. The sequence came from a woman aged 18-29 years in good health. As DNA, the CDR3 is TGCGCCAGCAGCTTGGCCCCGACAGGGGGCTACAATGAGCAGTTCTTC. It specifies CASSLAPTGGYNEQFF.